The clone carrying this T cell receptor (beta chain) has a handful of counts. Its antigen is not known. The data derive from a study of beta chain features in type 1 diabetes. Whole-study findings and limits: Short templates might get an advantage during PCR, and this would be equal in patients and controls. Reduced insertions and increased deletions marked VDJ junctions in type 1 diabetes patients. Still unanswered here is whether HLA type influences TCRB rearrangement.

cDNA synthesis used the whole RNA isolate, giving expressed TCRB sequences. The assay was immunoSEQ multiplex PCR, and TCRdb's table has in-frame clones only and misses some. The top ten clones hold roughly 0.04% of a sample with under 450,000 clones, approximately 15% of them seen once. Material: naive CD4+ T cells from blood. This receptor was identified in a man aged 30-40 years in good health.

The CDR3 reads CASSQGTSGSTDTQYF. Here the CDR3 DNA reads TGCGCCAGCAGCCAGGGGACTAGCGGTAGCACAGATACGCAGTATTTT. V usage is TRBV4-3 and J usage is TRBJ2-3; 11 nucleotides line up with TRBD2. With V trimmed by 3 bases and J by 0 bases, 2 bases remained unmatched. The germline gives CDR1 LGHNA, CDR2 YSLEER. The CDR3 loop spans 16 amino acids.